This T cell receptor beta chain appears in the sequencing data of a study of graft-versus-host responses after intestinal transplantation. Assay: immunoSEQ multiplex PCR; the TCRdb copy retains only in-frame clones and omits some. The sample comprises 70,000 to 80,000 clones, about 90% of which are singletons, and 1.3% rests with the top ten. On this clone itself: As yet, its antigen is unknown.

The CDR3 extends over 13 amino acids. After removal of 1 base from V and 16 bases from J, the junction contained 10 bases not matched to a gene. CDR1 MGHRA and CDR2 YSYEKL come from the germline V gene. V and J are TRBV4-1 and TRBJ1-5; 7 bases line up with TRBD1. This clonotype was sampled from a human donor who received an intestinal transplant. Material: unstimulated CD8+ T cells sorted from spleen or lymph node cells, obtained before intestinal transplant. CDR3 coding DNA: TGCGCCAGCAGCCAAGGGGTGGGGACAGACCAACATTTT. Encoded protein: CASSQGVGTDQHF.